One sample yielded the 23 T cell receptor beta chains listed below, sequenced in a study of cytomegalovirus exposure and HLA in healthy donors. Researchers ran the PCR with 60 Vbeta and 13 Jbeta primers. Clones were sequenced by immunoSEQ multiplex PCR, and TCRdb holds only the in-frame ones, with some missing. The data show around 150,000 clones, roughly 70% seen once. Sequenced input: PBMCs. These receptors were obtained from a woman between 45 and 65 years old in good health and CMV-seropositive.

CDR3 DNA sequence: TGTGCCAGCAGCTTGGGGCAGGGGCGGAGTACAGATACGCAGTATTTT. It translates to CASSLGQGRSTDTQYF. This sequence joins TRBV5-8 and TRBJ2-3, with D possibly TRBD1 on 6 matching bases. V shed 0 bases and J shed 3 bases, with 14 bases lying between them. The CDR3 has 16 residues. Germline V gene data show CDR1 as SGHTS and CDR2 as YDEGEE. Using reference TRBV5-8 and TRBJ2-3 for the parts outside the CDR3, the full variable domain is EAGVTQSPTHLIKTRGQQATLRCSPISGHTSVYWYQQALGLGLQFLLWYDEGEERNRGNFPPRFSGRQFPNYSSELNVNALELEDSALYLCASSLGQGRSTDTQYFGPGTRLTVL.

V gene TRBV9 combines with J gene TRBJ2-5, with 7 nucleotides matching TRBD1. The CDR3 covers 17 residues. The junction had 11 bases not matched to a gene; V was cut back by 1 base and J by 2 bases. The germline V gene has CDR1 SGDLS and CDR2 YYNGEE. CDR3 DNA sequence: TGTGCCAGCAGCGTATCGGCAGGGGGAGCCCTACAAGAGACCCAGTACTTC. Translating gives CASSVSAGGALQETQYF.

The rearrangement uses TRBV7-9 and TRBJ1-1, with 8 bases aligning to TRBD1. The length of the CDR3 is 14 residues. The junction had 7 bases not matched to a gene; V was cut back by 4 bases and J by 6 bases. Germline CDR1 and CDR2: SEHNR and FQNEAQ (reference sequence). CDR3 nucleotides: TGTGCCAGCAGCTACGGACAGGGAGGAGCTGAAGCTTTCTTT. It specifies CASSYGQGGAEAFF. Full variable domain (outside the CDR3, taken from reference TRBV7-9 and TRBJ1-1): DTGVSQNPRHKITKRGQNVTFRCDPISEHNRLYWYRQTLGQGPEFLTYFQNEAQLEKSRLLSDRFSAERPKGSFSTLEIQRTEQGDSAMYLCASSYGQGGAEAFFGQGTRLTVV.

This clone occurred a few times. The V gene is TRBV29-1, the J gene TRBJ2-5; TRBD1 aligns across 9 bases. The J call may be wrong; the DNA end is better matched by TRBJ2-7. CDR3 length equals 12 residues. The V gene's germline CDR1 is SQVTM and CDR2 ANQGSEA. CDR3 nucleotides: TGCAGCTTTCGACAGGGGGGCTACGAGCAGTACTTC. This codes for CSFRQGGYEQYF.

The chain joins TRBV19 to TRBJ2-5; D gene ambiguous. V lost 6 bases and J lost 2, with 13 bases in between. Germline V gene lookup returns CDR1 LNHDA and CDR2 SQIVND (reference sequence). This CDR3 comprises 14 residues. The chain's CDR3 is CASSGRDTQETQYF. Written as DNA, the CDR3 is TGTGCCAGTAGCGGCAGAGACACACAAGAGACCCAGTACTTC.

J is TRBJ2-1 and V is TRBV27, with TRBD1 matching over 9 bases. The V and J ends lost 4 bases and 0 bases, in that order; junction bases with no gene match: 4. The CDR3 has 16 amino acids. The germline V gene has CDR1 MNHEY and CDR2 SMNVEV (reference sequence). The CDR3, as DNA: TGTGCCAGCAGTTCCAGGGACAGGGTCTCCTACAATGAGCAGTTCTTC. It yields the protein CASSSRDRVSYNEQFF.

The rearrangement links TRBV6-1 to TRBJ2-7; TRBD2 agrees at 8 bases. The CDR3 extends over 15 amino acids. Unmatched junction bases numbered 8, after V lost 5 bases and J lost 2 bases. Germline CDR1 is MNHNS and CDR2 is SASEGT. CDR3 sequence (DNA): TGTGCCAGCAGTCTTTCTAGCGGGCTAACCTACGAGCAGTACTTC. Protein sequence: CASSLSSGLTYEQYF.

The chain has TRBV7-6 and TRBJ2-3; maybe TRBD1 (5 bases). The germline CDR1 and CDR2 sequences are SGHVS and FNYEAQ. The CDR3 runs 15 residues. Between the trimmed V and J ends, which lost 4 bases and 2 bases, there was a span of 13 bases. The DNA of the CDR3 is TGTGCCAGCAGCTGGGGCACACTCCCCACAGATACGCAGTATTTT. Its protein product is CASSWGTLPTDTQYF.

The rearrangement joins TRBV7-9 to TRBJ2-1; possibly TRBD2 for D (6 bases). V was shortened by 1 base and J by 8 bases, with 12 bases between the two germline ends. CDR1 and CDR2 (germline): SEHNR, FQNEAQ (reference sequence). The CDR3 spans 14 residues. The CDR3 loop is CASSLVVREDEQFF. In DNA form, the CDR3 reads TGTGCCAGCAGCTTAGTGGTGAGGGAGGATGAGCAGTTCTTC.

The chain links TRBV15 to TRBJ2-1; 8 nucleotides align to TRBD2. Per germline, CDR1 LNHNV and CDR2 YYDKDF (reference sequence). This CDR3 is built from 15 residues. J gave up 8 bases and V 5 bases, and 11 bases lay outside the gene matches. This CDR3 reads CATSLGQRGNDEQFF. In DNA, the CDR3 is TGTGCCACCAGCCTTGGGCAGCGGGGGAACGATGAGCAGTTCTTC.

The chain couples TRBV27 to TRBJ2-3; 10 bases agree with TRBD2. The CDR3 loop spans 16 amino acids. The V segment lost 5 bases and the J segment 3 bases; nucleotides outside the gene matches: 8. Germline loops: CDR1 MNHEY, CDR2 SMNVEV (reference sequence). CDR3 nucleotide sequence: TGTGCCAGCAGTCCCCGCCCTAGCGGGGGAACAGATACGCAGTATTTT. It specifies CASSPRPSGGTDTQYF.

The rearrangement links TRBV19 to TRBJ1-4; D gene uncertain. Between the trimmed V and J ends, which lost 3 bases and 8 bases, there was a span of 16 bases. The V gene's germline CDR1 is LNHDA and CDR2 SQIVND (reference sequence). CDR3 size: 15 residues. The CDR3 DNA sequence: TGTGCCAGTAGTATTACGGGATCCATGAGCGAAAAACTGTTTTTT. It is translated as CASSITGSMSEKLFF.

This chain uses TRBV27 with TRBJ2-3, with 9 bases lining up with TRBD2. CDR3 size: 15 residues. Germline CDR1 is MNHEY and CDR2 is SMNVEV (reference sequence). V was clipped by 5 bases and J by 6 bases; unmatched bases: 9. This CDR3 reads CASSARGGALDTQYF. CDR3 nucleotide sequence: TGTGCCAGCAGTGCTCGCGGGGGGGCCTTGGATACGCAGTATTTT.

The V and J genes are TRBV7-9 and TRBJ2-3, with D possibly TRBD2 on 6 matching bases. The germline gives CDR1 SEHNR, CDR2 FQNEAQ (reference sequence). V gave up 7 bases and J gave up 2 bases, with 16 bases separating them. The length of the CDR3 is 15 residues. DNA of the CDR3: TGTGCCAGCACCCGGGGGTATCGGGCCACAGATACGCAGTATTTT. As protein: CASTRGYRATDTQYF.

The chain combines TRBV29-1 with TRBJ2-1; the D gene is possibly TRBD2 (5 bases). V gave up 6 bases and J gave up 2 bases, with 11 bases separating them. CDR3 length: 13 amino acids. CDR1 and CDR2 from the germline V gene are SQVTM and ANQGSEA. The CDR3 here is CSVSSPTYNEQFF. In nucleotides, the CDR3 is TGCAGCGTGTCTAGCCCTACCTACAATGAGCAGTTCTTC.

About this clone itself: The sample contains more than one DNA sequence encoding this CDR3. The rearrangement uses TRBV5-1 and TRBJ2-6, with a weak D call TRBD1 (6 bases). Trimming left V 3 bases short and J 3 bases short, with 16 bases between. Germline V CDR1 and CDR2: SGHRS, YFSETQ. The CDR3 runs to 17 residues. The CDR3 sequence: CASSSAPTGSGANVLTF. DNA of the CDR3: TGCGCCAGCAGCTCCGCCCCGACAGGCAGTGGGGCCAACGTCCTGACTTTC.

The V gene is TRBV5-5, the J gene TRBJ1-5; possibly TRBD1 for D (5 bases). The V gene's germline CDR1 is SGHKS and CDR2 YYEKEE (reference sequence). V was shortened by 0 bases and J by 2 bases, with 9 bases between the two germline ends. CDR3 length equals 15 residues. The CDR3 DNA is TGTGCCAGCAGCTTGGCCGGGGGGGGCAATCAGCCCCAGCATTTT. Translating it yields CASSLAGGGNQPQHF.

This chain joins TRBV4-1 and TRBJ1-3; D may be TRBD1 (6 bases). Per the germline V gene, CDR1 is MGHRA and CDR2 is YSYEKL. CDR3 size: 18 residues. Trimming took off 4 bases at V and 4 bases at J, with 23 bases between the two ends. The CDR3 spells CASSPAGISQGWGNTIYF. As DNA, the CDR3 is TGCGCCAGCAGCCCAGCCGGAATATCTCAGGGGTGGGGAAACACCATATATTTT.

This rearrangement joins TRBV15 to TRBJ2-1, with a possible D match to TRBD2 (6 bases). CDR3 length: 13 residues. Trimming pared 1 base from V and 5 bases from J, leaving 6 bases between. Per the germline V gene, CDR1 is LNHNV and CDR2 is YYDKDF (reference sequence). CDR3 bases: TGTGCCACCAGCAGAGGCGGGGACAATGAGCAGTTCTTC. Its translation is CATSRGGDNEQFF.

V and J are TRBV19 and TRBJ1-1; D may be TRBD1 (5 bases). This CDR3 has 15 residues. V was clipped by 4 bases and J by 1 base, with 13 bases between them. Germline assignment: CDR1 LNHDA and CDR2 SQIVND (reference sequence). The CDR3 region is CASSTTRQRNTEAFF. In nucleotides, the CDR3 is TGTGCCAGTAGTACCACTCGACAGAGGAACACTGAAGCTTTCTTT.

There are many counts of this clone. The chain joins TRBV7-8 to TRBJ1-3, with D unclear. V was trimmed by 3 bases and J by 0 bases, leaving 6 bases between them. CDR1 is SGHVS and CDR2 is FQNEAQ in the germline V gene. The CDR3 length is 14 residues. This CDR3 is CASSFGSSGNTIYF. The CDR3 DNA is TGTGCCAGCAGCTTCGGGAGCTCTGGAAACACCATATATTTT. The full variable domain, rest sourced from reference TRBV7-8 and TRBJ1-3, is GAGVSQSPRYKVAKRGQDVALRCDPISGHVSLFWYQQALGQGPEFLTYFQNEAQLDKSGLPSDRFFAERPEGSVSTLKIQRTQQEDSAVYLCASSFGSSGNTIYFGEGSWLTVV.

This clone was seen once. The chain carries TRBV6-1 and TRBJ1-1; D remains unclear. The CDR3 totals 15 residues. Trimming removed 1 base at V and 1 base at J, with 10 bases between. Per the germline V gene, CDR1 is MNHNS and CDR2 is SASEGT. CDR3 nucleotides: TGTGCCAGCAGTGAAGTGGGCAGCTCGAACACTGAAGCTTTCTTT. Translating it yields CASSEVGSSNTEAFF.

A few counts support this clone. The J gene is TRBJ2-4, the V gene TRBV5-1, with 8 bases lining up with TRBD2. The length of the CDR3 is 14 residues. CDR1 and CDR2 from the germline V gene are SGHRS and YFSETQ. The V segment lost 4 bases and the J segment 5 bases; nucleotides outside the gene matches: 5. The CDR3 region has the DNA TGCGCCAGCAGCACCGGGGGGGACCAAAACATTCAGTACTTC. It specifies CASSTGGDQNIQYF.